These 3 T cell receptor beta chains came from one sample sequenced in a study of shared clonotypes between healthy human individuals. The protocol was immunoSEQ multiplex PCR, while the TCRdb copy is restricted to in-frame clones and leaves out a portion. The sample holds fewer than 600,000 clones; roughly 77% are singletons and the top ten take approximately 13%. The sample was PBMCs. These receptors originate from a woman in her thirties or forties in good health. Some clones in this sample may be carry-over from other donors' samples.

This clone was recorded only once. This chain uses TRBV5-6 with TRBJ1-2, with D unresolved. Per germline, CDR1 SGHDT and CDR2 YYEEEE. The V gene lost 3 bases and the J gene lost 1 base, with 16 bases spanning the gap. The CDR3 runs to 16 residues. DNA for the CDR3: TGTGCCAGCAGCTCGCTGCGACAATCCTTTAACTATGGCTACACCTTC. It is translated as CASSSLRQSFNYGYTF.

The chain joins TRBV18 to TRBJ2-3, with 9 nucleotides matching TRBD2. Germline V gene data show CDR1 as KGHSH and CDR2 as LQKENI. The CDR3 runs to 16 residues. J was trimmed by 4 bases and V by 3 bases; bases with no gene match: 8. The CDR3 DNA reads TGTGCCAGCTCACCCCTGGCGGGAGGGCCCGCAGATACGCAGTATTTT. This translates into CASSPLAGGPADTQYF.

This clone was seen a single time. CDR3 residues: CASSRGQGAEAFF. CDR3 bases: TGTGCCAGCAGCCGTGGACAGGGGGCTGAAGCTTTCTTT. The chain uses TRBV7-9 and TRBJ1-1; TRBD1 agrees at 10 bases. Per the germline V gene, CDR1 is SEHNR and CDR2 is FQNEAQ (reference sequence). This CDR3 region has 13 residues. J was trimmed by 6 bases and V by 5 bases; bases with no gene match: 3.